The 3 T cell receptor beta chains below all came from one sample that was sequenced in a study of cytomegalovirus exposure and HLA in healthy donors. PCR involved 60 Vbeta and 13 Jbeta primers. TCRdb keeps only in-frame clones here, not all; method: immunoSEQ multiplex PCR. The sample contains 80,000 or so clones, about 70% of which appear only once. The sequencing input was PBMCs. The source is a male donor in good health and CMV-seropositive.

Here the CDR3 reads CASHKLAGNTEAFF. In DNA form, the CDR3 reads TGTGCCAGTCATAAGCTGGCAGGGAACACTGAAGCTTTCTTT. This chain connects TRBV19 to TRBJ1-1; D gene ambiguous. The CDR3 is made up of 14 amino acids. V gave up 8 bases and J gave up 1 base, with 14 bases separating them. Germline V gives CDR1 LNHDA, CDR2 SQIVND (reference sequence).

This clone was found a few times. The chain carries TRBV5-6 and TRBJ2-7; D call uncertain. The CDR3 is made up of 13 amino acids. CDR1 and CDR2 from the germline V gene are SGHDT and YYEEEE. V was trimmed by 0 bases and J by 2 bases, leaving 6 bases between them. CDR3 DNA sequence: TGTGCCAGCAGCTTGGGTTCAACCTACGAGCAGTACTTC. It encodes CASSLGSTYEQYF.

This clone was counted a single time. The rearrangement links TRBV7-3 to TRBJ1-1, with D tentatively TRBD1 (5 bases). Trimming removed 8 bases at V and 2 bases at J, with 12 bases between. The CDR3 is made up of 13 amino acids. Germline CDR1 is SGHTA and CDR2 is FQGTGA. CDR3 coding DNA: TGTGCCAGCTCAGGACATTTAAACACTGAAGCTTTCTTT. It translates to CASSGHLNTEAFF.